These T cell receptor beta chains were read from a single sample in a study of glioma-infiltrating T cells. TCRdb re-called the multiplex PCR reads through MiXCR, storing one row per CDR3 protein. The data show around 170,000 distinct CDR3 sequences, with around 40% seen just once and 5% to 5.5% held by the top ten. Sequencing used glioma tissue, nonneoplastic brain tissue, or PBMCs (not recorded which). Receptors were obtained from a human donor with low-grade glioma or glioblastoma, undergoing nonglioma brain surgery, or in good health (not recorded which). Each CDR3 is given without its conserved first and last residue. A D gene is named only where the DNA matches it firmly. Clone size is stated in some rows and not others, as once, few, many or a class when expanded.

clone_size d_call v_call cdr3_aa
once NA TRBV20-1 SARAQGNEQF
NA TRBD2 TRBV7-2 ASSLASGSATTYGQY
NA NA TRBV14 ASSQGYGNTIY
NA TRBD2 TRBV10-3 AIRLAGSTDTQY
many NA TRBV27 ASSFGAGNEQF
many TRBD2 TRBV28 ASSWTSGTHGIQY
NA TRBD2 TRBV18 ASSPGLVDNEQF
many NA TRBV6-6 ASSYGEHNSPLH
NA TRBD2 TRBV19 ASSIVAGEGEQY
NA NA TRBV10-2 VTRTDVNEKLF